These T cell receptor beta chains were read from a single sample in a study of blood T cell repertoires in COVID-19. Clones were sequenced by immunoSEQ multiplex PCR, and TCRdb holds only the in-frame ones, with some missing. The repertoire holds 130,000 to 150,000 clones, with more than 80% as singletons. Source material: peripheral blood. These receptor sequences come from a young man with COVID-19, enrolled during active disease. Both conserved end residues are part of each CDR3. D genes are given only for firm matches. Clone size is shown for a subset of rows, as once, few, many or a class of expanded clone.

cdr3_nt cdr3_aa clone_size d_call j_call v_call
TGTGCAAGTCGCTTACCTTATTACAGGGGGCCGTGCTACGAGCAGTACTTC CASRLPYYRGPCYEQYF - - TRBJ2-7 TRBV12-2
TGTGCCAGCAGTTCCCCGGGGGGGACTGAAGCTTTCTTT CASSSPGGTEAFF - - TRBJ1-1 TRBV6-1
TGTGCCACCAGTAACCTCAGGGATTGGGATACGCAGTATTTT CATSNLRDWDTQYF - - TRBJ2-3 TRBV24-1
TGTGCCAGCAGTTACTCGAAAGTGGGGGCAGGACAGCCCCAGCATTTT CASSYSKVGAGQPQHF - - TRBJ1-5 TRBV6-6
TGTGCCAGTAGTAGAGGAATTAGCAATCAGCCCCAGCATTTT CASSRGISNQPQHF - - TRBJ1-5 TRBV19
TGTGCCAGCAGGGGGGGGTGGATGAACACTGAAGCTTTCTTT CASRGGWMNTEAFF - - TRBJ1-1 TRBV28
TGTGCCAGCAGTTTCCTGACAGGGAAAGCTTTCTTT CASSFLTGKAFF - TRBD1 TRBJ1-1 TRBV28
TGTGCCAGCAGCCTGACTAGCGGGAGCGTGTTCTTC CASSLTSGSVFF - TRBD2 TRBJ2-1 TRBV12-3/TRBV12-4
TGTGCCAGCAGGGGGCGACAGCACACTGAAGCTTTCTTT CASRGRQHTEAFF - - TRBJ1-1 TRBV6-5
TGTGCCAGCAGTGAGGGGGATTACACTGAAGCTTTCTTT CASSEGDYTEAFF - - TRBJ1-1 TRBV28
TGTGCCAGCAGCTTAGCCGCAGATCAGCCCCAGCATTTT CASSLAADQPQHF - - TRBJ1-5 TRBV7-2
TGTGCCAGCAGTATACCGACAGGGTCCCTAACTGAAGCTTTCTTT CASSIPTGSLTEAFF - TRBD1 TRBJ1-1 TRBV28
TGTGCCAGCAGTTTACATCCCGTGTTCGAGGACACCTTC CASSLHPVFEDTF once - TRBJ1-2 TRBV12-3/TRBV12-4
TGTGCCAGTAGTATCAGCGGGGACGAGCAGTACTTC CASSISGDEQYF - TRBD2 TRBJ2-7 TRBV19
TGTGCCAGCAGTGAACGACTAGCGACCACCTCCTACGAGCAGTACTTC CASSERLATTSYEQYF - TRBD2 TRBJ2-7 TRBV25-1
TGTGCCAGCAACTTAGGCGGTTCCCCCCGAGAGACCCAGTACTTC CASNLGGSPRETQYF - - TRBJ2-5 TRBV5-4
TGTGCCAGCAGCATGCCTAACTTC CASSMPNF - - TRBJ2-7 TRBV21-1
TGTGCCAGCAGCCCAAGGAGGGCCGAATACACAGATACGCAGTATTTT CASSPRRAEYTDTQYF - - TRBJ2-3 TRBV7-3
TGCAGTGCTAGTTTAGGGCTAGCGGGAGGGCACAACGAGCAGTACTTC CSASLGLAGGHNEQYF - TRBD2 TRBJ2-7 TRBV20-1
TGCGCCAGCAGCTTGGAAGGACAGGGCGTCGATGAGCAGTTCTTC CASSLEGQGVDEQFF - TRBD1 TRBJ2-1 TRBV5-1
TGTGCCAGCAGCGTCGTTCTAGCGGGAGCGTACAATGAGCAGTTCTTC CASSVVLAGAYNEQFF - TRBD2 TRBJ2-1 TRBV9
TGTGCCAGCAGCTATCAGGGCGACAATGAGCAGTTCTTC CASSYQGDNEQFF - - TRBJ2-1 TRBV7-3
TGTGCCAGCAGTTTCGTGGGGCACCAGTCATACAATGAGCAGTTCTTC CASSFVGHQSYNEQFF - - TRBJ2-1 TRBV28
TGTGCCAGCAGCACCAGAACGAGCAATCAGCCCCAGCATTTT CASSTRTSNQPQHF - - TRBJ1-5 TRBV3-1/TRBV3-2
TGTGCCAGTAGTCCGCCCGGGACAGGGGTCGAAAAACTGCTTTTT CASSPPGTGVEKLLF - TRBD1 TRBJ1-4 TRBV19
TGCGCCAGCAGTCTAGCGGGACTGGGAGAGCAGTACTTC CASSLAGLGEQYF - TRBD2 TRBJ2-7 TRBV10-1
TGTGCCAGCAGTCCCGGACTAAGTTCCTACGAGCAGTACTTC CASSPGLSSYEQYF - - TRBJ2-7 TRBV27
TGCGCCAGCAGCTTGGGACTGAACACCGGGGAGCTGTTTTTT CASSLGLNTGELFF few - TRBJ2-2 TRBV5-1
TGTGCCACCAGTGATTTGGGTGACTACACCGGGGAGCTGTTTTTT CATSDLGDYTGELFF - - TRBJ2-2 TRBV24-1
TGTGCCAGCAGTTGGTGGGAGGAACGGAATGAGCAGTTCTTC CASSWWEERNEQFF once - TRBJ2-1 TRBV6-2/TRBV6-3
TGTGCCTGGATCCCCCGGGGTCGGGAGTTGAATGAGCAGTTCTTC CAWIPRGRELNEQFF - - TRBJ2-1 TRBV30
TGTGCCAGCAGCCAACCGACAGGGGGCGAGCAGTTCTTC CASSQPTGGEQFF - TRBD1 TRBJ2-1 TRBV4-2
TGTGCCAGCAGCTTAGGCGGCGGCCCCAGCACAGATACGCAGTATTTT CASSLGGGPSTDTQYF - - TRBJ2-3 TRBV13
TGTGCCAGCAAGGCGAGGGAGGGAGCAGATACGCAGTATTTT CASKAREGADTQYF - TRBD2 TRBJ2-3 TRBV2
TGTGCCAGCAGTTTCTTTGGTAGCAAGCGGACTGAAGCTTTCTTT CASSFFGSKRTEAFF - - TRBJ1-1 TRBV28
TGTGCCAGCAGTCGGACAGGGTCGACCAAAAACATTCAGTACTTC CASSRTGSTKNIQYF once TRBD1 TRBJ2-4 TRBV28
TGTGCCAGCAGCCCCGACAGGGGTGAAGGGACCTACGAGCAGTACTTC CASSPDRGEGTYEQYF - TRBD1 TRBJ2-7 TRBV6-2/TRBV6-3
TGTGCCAGCAGATACTGGACTAGCGGGAGGCCCTTAGGCTCCTACGAGCAGTACTTC CASRYWTSGRPLGSYEQYF - TRBD2 TRBJ2-7 TRBV6-2/TRBV6-3
TGTGCCAGCAGCACGATGGGACAGATGAGCTCCTACGAGCAGTACTTC CASSTMGQMSSYEQYF - - TRBJ2-7 TRBV21-1
TGTGCCAGCAGCTCTAACAGGGACCGGACCCCGGCAGATACGCAGTATTTT CASSSNRDRTPADTQYF - - TRBJ2-3 TRBV13
TGTGCCAGCAGCATGGGGACCGCCTTATATGAGGGGTACTTC CASSMGTALYEGYF - - TRBJ2-7 TRBV5-5
TGTGCCATCAGTGAGTCGAAGCCCAATGAGCAGTTCTTC CAISESKPNEQFF - - TRBJ2-1 TRBV10-3
TGCGCCAGCAGTGAGCTTCGGACAGGGGGGAACACTGAAGCTTTCTTT CASSELRTGGNTEAFF - TRBD1 TRBJ1-1 TRBV10-1
TGTGCCAGCAGCTTATATCGGCGGGGGAAAGCCTACGAGCAGTACTTC CASSLYRRGKAYEQYF - TRBD2 TRBJ2-7 TRBV11-2
TGTGCCAGTAGTCGCGGGGGGGTCGGACAGGGAAGACGGCCCCAGCATTTT CASSRGGVGQGRRPQHF - TRBD1 TRBJ1-5 TRBV19
TGTGCCAGCAGCCTCAACCCCCATGCAGGTATCGAGCAGTACTTC CASSLNPHAGIEQYF - - TRBJ2-7 TRBV7-6
TGTGCCAGCAGTTTAGGGACAGTTGGTGGGGCGATGGGCTTT CASSLGTVGGAMGF - TRBD1 TRBJ1-6 TRBV28
TGCGCCAGCAGCTCAGGCCTAGCGGGCCACGGGACCGGGGAGCTGTTTTTT CASSSGLAGHGTGELFF - TRBD2 TRBJ2-2 TRBV5-1
TGTGCCAGCAGCGTAGGCGGCCTGAACACCGGGGAGCTGTTTTTT CASSVGGLNTGELFF - - TRBJ2-2 TRBV9
TGCGCCAGCAGCCAAGCCCGCAGGGGGCGGGCTAATGAAAAACTGCTTTTT CASSQARRGRANEKLLF - TRBD1 TRBJ1-4 TRBV4-3
TGTGCCAGTAGTATAGAAGCAGGCCGATATGGCTACACCTTC CASSIEAGRYGYTF - - TRBJ1-2 TRBV19
TGTGCCAGCAGTTTAGTTTTAGAGGGGGCGGGAGATACGCAGTATTTT CASSLVLEGAGDTQYF - TRBD1 TRBJ2-3 TRBV28
TGTGCCAGCAGCCCCACAGGGACGGGAGCTTTCTTT CASSPTGTGAFF - - TRBJ1-1 TRBV11-2
TGTGCCAGCAGCGGAGGACAGGGGCCTAATGAAAAACTGCTTTTT CASSGGQGPNEKLLF - TRBD1 TRBJ1-4 TRBV9
TGTGCCAGCTCACCCAGGGTTGGCGAAGAGACCCAGTACTTC CASSPRVGEETQYF - - TRBJ2-5 TRBV18
TGTGCCAGCAGCGGGTCAGGGGGTCAAGAGACCCAGTACTTC CASSGSGGQETQYF - TRBD1 TRBJ2-5 TRBV9
TGCGCCAGCAGTGACCTCCGGACTAGCGGGAGAGGCAATGAGCAGTTCTTC CASSDLRTSGRGNEQFF - TRBD2 TRBJ2-1 TRBV10-2